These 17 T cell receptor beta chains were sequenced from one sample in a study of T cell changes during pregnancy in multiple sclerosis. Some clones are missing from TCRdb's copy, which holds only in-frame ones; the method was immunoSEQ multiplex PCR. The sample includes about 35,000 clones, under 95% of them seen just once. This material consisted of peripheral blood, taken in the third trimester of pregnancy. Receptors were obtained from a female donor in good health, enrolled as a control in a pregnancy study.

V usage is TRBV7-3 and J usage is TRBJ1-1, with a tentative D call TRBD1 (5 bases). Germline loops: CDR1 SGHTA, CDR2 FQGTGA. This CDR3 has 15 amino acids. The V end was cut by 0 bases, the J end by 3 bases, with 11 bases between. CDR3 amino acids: CASSLTFGRDTEAFF. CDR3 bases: TGTGCCAGCAGCTTAACGTTCGGCAGGGACACTGAAGCTTTCTTT.

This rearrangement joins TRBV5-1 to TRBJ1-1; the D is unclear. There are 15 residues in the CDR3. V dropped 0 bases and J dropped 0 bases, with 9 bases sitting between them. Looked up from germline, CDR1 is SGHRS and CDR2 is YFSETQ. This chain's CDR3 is CASSLEAGVNTEAFF. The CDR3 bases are TGCGCCAGCAGCTTGGAGGCGGGAGTGAACACTGAAGCTTTCTTT.

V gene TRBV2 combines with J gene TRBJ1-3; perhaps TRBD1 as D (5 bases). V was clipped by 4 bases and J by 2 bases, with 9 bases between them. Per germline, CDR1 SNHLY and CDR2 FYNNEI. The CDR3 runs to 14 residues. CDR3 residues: CASSGIGAGNTIYF. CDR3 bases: TGTGCCAGCAGTGGGATAGGGGCTGGAAACACCATATATTTT.

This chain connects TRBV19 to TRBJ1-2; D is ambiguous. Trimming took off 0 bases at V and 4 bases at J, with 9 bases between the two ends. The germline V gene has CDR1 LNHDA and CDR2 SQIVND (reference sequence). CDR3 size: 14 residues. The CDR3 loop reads CASSIESSLYGYTF. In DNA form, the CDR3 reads TGTGCCAGTAGTATAGAGAGCTCCCTCTATGGCTACACCTTC.

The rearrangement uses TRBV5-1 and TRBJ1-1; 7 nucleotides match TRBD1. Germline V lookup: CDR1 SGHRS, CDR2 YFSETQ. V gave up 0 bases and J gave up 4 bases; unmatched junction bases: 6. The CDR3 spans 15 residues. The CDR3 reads CASSLVIRGSTEAFF. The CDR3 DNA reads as TGCGCCAGCAGCTTGGTCATCAGGGGGTCCACTGAAGCTTTCTTT. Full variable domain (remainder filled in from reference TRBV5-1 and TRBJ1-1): KAGVTQTPRYLIKTRGQQVTLSCSPISGHRSVSWYQQTPGQGLQFLFEYFSETQRNKGNFPGRFSGRQFSNSRSEMNVSTLELGDSALYLCASSLVIRGSTEAFFGQGTRLTVV.

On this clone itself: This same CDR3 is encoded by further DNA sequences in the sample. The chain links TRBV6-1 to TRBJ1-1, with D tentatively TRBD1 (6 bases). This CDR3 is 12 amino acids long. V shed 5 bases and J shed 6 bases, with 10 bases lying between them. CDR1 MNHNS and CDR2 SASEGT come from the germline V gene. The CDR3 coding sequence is TGTGCCAGCAGTACCAGGGGCGCTGAAGCTTTCTTT. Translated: CASSTRGAEAFF.

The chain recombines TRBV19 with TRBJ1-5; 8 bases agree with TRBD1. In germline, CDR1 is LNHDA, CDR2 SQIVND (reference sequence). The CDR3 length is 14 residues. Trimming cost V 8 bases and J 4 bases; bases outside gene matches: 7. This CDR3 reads CASGGTGFNQPQHF. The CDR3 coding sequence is TGTGCCAGTGGGGGGACAGGATTTAATCAGCCCCAGCATTTT.

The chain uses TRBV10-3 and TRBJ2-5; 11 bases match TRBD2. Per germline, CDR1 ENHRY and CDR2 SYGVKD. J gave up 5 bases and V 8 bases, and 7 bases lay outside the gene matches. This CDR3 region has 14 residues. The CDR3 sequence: CAIDSGGVGETQYF. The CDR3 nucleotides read TGTGCCATCGATAGCGGGGGGGTAGGCGAGACCCAGTACTTC.

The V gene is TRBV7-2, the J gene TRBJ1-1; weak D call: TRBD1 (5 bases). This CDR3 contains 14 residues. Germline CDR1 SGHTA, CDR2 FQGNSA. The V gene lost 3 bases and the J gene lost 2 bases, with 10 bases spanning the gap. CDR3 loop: CASSLGGANTEAFF. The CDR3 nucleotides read TGTGCCAGCAGCTTGGGAGGGGCAAACACTGAAGCTTTCTTT.

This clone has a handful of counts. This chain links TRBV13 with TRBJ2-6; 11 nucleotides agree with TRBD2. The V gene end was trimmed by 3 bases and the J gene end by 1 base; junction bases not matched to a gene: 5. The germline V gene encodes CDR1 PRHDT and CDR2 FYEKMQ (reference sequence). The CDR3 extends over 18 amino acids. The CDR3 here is CASSLTGLAVSGANVLTF. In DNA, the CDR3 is TGTGCCAGCAGCTTGACGGGACTAGCGGTTTCTGGGGCCAACGTCCTGACTTTC.

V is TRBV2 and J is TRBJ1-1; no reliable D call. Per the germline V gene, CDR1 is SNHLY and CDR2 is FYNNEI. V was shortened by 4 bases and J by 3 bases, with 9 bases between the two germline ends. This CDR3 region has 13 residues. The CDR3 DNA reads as TGTGCCAGCAGTGGGGCCAGTCACACTGAAGCTTTCTTT. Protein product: CASSGASHTEAFF.

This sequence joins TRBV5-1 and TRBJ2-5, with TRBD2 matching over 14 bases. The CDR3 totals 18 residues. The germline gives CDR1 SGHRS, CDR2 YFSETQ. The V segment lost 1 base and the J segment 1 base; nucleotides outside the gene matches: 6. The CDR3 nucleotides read TGCGCCAGCAGCTTGTCAGGACTAGCGGGAGGCACCCAAGAGACCCAGTACTTC. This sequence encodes CASSLSGLAGGTQETQYF.

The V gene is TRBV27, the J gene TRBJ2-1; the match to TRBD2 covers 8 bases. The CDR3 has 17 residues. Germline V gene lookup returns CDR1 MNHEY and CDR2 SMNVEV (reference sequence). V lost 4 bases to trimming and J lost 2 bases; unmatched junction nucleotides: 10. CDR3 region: CASSSVLSGSAYNEQFF. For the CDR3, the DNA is TGTGCCAGCAGTTCGGTTTTAAGCGGGAGTGCCTACAATGAGCAGTTCTTC.

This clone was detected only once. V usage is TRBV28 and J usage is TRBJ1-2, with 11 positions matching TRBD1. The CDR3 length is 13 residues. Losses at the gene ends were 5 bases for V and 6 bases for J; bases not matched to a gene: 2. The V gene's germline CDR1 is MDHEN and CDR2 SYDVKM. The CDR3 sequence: CASSPDRGHGYTF. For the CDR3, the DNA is TGTGCCAGCAGTCCGGACAGGGGGCATGGCTACACCTTC.

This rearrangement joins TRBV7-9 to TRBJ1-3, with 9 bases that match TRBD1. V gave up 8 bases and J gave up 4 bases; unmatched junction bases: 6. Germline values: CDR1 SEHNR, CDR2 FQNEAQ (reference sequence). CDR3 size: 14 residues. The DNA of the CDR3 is TGTGCCAGCGGAAACAGGGGGCTAGGAAACACCATATATTTT. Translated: CASGNRGLGNTIYF.

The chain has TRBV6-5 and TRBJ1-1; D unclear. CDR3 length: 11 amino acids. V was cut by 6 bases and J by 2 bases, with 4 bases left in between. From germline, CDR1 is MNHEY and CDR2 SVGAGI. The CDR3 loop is CASRLNTEAFF. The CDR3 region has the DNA TGTGCCAGCAGACTTAACACTGAAGCTTTCTTT.

DNA for the CDR3: TGTGCCAGCGGGCCGATGAAGCCCTACGAGCAGTACTTC. Translating gives CASGPMKPYEQYF. The rearrangement links TRBV28 to TRBJ2-7; D unclear. Looked up from germline, CDR1 is MDHEN and CDR2 is SYDVKM. CDR3 length: 13 residues. The germline V and J ends were trimmed by 8 bases and 2 bases, with 13 bases remaining between them.